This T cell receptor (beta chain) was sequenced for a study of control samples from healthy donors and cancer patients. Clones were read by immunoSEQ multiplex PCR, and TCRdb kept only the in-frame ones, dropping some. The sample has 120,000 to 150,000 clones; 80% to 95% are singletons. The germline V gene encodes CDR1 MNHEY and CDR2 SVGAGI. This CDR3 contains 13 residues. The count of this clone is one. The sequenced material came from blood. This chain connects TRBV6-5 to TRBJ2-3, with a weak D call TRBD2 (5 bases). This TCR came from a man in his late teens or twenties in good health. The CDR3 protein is CVTLGSWTDTQYF. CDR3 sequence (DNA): TGTGTCACCCTAGGGAGTTGGACAGATACGCAGTATTTT.